This T cell receptor (beta chain) stems from a study of regulatory T cells in long-lasting Graves disease. Study results and limitations: New patients shared fewer public clonotypes (around 970) than persistent patients did (2,741). The TCR repertoire of persistent Graves' patients was less diverse than that of newly diagnosed ones.

At least ten counts were recorded for this clonotype. Its antigen is not known. Construction of TCR beta libraries relied on iRepertoire HTBI primers and on Arm-PCR targeting CDR3 regions. Using its own MiXCR run on the multiplex PCR reads, TCRdb lists one record per CDR3 protein. The repertoire has some 410,000 distinct CDR3 sequences, about 16% of them found once; the top ten carry roughly a tenth. Time point: newly diagnosed GD, antithyroid drugs for less than 3 months. After RNA was extracted from PBMCs, the TCR library was made from it. Graves' disease diagnosis followed American Thyroid Association guidelines. This sample also appeared in a second study, on T cells in Graves' hyperthyroidism and ophthalmopathy.

The sequence derives from a woman aged 25 to 39 with Graves disease. Specimen: peripheral blood mononuclear cells (PBMCs), collected at new diagnosis, from a patient treated with antithyroid drugs.

The DNA of the CDR3 is TGTGCCAGCGCCGGGCCCCAAGACCCCTACGAGCAGTACTTC. Translated, it gives CASAGPQDPYEQYF. J is TRBJ2-7 and V is TRBV10-3; D remains ambiguous. CDR3 length: 14 amino acids. The V gene's germline CDR1 is ENHRY and CDR2 SYGVKD. V lost 10 bases and J 2 bases, leaving 18 bases between the germline ends.